Following are 28 T cell receptor beta chains from one sample sequenced in a study of cytomegalovirus exposure and HLA in healthy donors. The primer mix had 60 Vbeta and 13 Jbeta primers. Here immunoSEQ multiplex PCR was the method, and the copy in TCRdb shows in-frame clones only, minus some. The table has nearly 100,000 clones, 70% to 80% seen once. Sequencing was done on a sample of PBMCs. The receptor source for this set is a woman aged 60-70 years in good health and CMV-seropositive.

The chain uses TRBV10-1 and TRBJ2-3; D is perhaps TRBD2 (5 bases). The CDR3 length is 14 residues. Per the germline V gene, CDR1 is WNHNN and CDR2 is SYGVQD (reference sequence). V was pared by 4 bases and J by 2 bases, with 10 bases between. The CDR3 DNA follows: TGCGCCAGCAGTGCGGCTAGCCCCACAGATACGCAGTATTTT. Residues: CASSAASPTDTQYF.

The gene calls are TRBV5-1 and TRBJ1-2, with 9 nucleotides matching TRBD1. The V and J ends lost 1 base and 6 bases, in that order; junction bases with no gene match: 7. This CDR3 is built from 15 residues. CDR1 SGHRS and CDR2 YFSETQ come from the germline V gene. CDR3 sequence (DNA): TGCGCCAGCAGCTTGAGGCCCCGGGACAGGGATGGCTACACCTTC. Its protein product is CASSLRPRDRDGYTF.

The chain is built from TRBV5-4 and TRBJ1-1; D is undetermined. Germline V gives CDR1 SGHNT, CDR2 YYREEE (reference sequence). V was cut by 3 bases and J by 8 bases, with 11 bases left in between. CDR3 length: 12 residues. CDR3 residues: CASSSPREEAFF. The CDR3 DNA reads TGTGCCAGCAGCTCCCCTAGGGAGGAAGCTTTCTTT.

Only one count was recorded for this clone. The chain uses TRBV9 and TRBJ1-3; D is unresolved. The V end was cut by 4 bases, the J end by 0 bases, with 17 bases between. The CDR3 is made up of 17 amino acids. Germline lookup yields CDR1 SGDLS and CDR2 YYNGEE. CDR3 protein: CASSSSGIGSSGNTIYF. The CDR3, as DNA: TGTGCCAGCAGCTCGAGCGGTATCGGTAGCTCTGGAAACACCATATATTTT.

The genes are TRBV30 and TRBJ2-1, with D perhaps TRBD2 (7 bases). The CDR3 has 13 residues. CDR1 GTSNPN and CDR2 SVGIG come from the germline V gene (reference sequence). The V gene lost 2 bases and the J gene lost 6 bases, with 11 bases spanning the gap. CDR3 bases: TGTGCCTGGAGTAGGGGGGGCCCCAATGAGCAGTTCTTC. Amino acid sequence: CAWSRGGPNEQFF.

The CDR3 sequence: CASSYWTGMNTEAFF. The CDR3 region has the DNA TGTGCCAGCAGCTACTGGACAGGGATGAACACTGAAGCTTTCTTT. The chain carries TRBV5-6 and TRBJ1-1; 8 bases map to TRBD1. Trimming removed 3 bases from V and 0 bases from J; junction bases left unmatched: 4. CDR1 is SGHDT, CDR2 YYEEEE, per germline. This CDR3 contains 15 residues.

The genes are TRBV11-2 and TRBJ2-3; 8 bases align to TRBD2. V was pared by 5 bases and J by 2 bases, with 3 bases of the junction left unmatched. This CDR3 spans 14 amino acids. Germline-derived CDR1 and CDR2 are SGHAT and FQNNGV. CDR3 sequence: CASSLGLATDTQYF. The DNA for the CDR3 is TGTGCCAGCAGCCTCGGACTAGCCACAGATACGCAGTATTTT.

The chain has TRBV6-6 and TRBJ2-5, with D possibly TRBD2 on 6 matching bases. The CDR3 runs 14 residues. Germline assignment: CDR1 MNHNY and CDR2 SVGAGI (reference sequence). The V end was cut by 5 bases, the J end by 2 bases, with 12 bases between. The CDR3 loop reads CASSPRGLQETQYF. CDR3 DNA sequence: TGTGCCAGCAGTCCGAGGGGACTTCAAGAGACCCAGTACTTC.

V and J are TRBV30 and TRBJ1-1, with D uncertain. Trimming removed 3 bases from V and 4 bases from J, with 12 bases in between. The CDR3 runs to 13 residues. The germline gives CDR1 GTSNPN, CDR2 SVGIG (reference sequence). CDR3 sequence: CAWRGGGFTEAFF. CDR3 in DNA: TGTGCCTGGAGAGGAGGAGGATTCACTGAAGCTTTCTTT.

The chain couples TRBV20-1 to TRBJ1-2; TRBD1 might be the D (6 bases). V dropped 4 bases and J dropped 5 bases, with 8 bases sitting between them. CDR3 length: 11 residues. In germline, CDR1 is DFQATT, CDR2 SNEGSKA (reference sequence). The CDR3 bases are TGCAGTGCTACTCAGGGGTATGGCTACACCTTC. Its protein is CSATQGYGYTF.

The chain has TRBV18 and TRBJ2-7; 7 positions match TRBD1. Losses at the gene ends were 3 bases for V and 4 bases for J; bases not matched to a gene: 9. The CDR3 length is 15 residues. Germline V gene lookup returns CDR1 KGHSH and CDR2 LQKENI. DNA for the CDR3: TGTGCCAGCTCACCGATCCGGGACAGAGGTTACGAGCAGTACTTC. This gives the protein CASSPIRDRGYEQYF. Full variable domain (outside the CDR3, taken from reference TRBV18 and TRBJ2-7): NAGVMQNPRHLVRRRGQEARLRCSPMKGHSHVYWYRQLPEEGLKFMVYLQKENIIDESGMPKERFSAEFPKEGPSILRIQQVVRGDSAAYFCASSPIRDRGYEQYFGPGTRLTVT.

The V and J genes are TRBV28 and TRBJ1-2, with unresolved D. V lost 6 bases, J lost 0 bases, and 8 bases lay in between. From germline, CDR1 is MDHEN and CDR2 SYDVKM. The CDR3 covers 13 residues. In nucleotides, the CDR3 is TGTGCCAGCAGACCCGCAGCTAACTATGGCTACACCTTC. Encoded protein: CASRPAANYGYTF.

This clone appeared once. The chain is built from TRBV28 and TRBJ2-7; D gene ambiguous. Trimming removed 5 bases at V and 4 bases at J, with 6 bases between. Germline CDR1 reads MDHEN; CDR2 reads SYDVKM. The length of the CDR3 is 11 residues. CDR3 in DNA: TGTGCCAGCAGTCCCTTTTACGAGCAGTACTTC. This sequence encodes CASSPFYEQYF.

The genes are TRBV27 and TRBJ1-2; 12 bases map to TRBD1. V lost 4 bases, J lost 7 bases, and 7 bases stayed unmatched. The CDR3 is made up of 15 amino acids. From germline, CDR1 is MNHEY and CDR2 SMNVEV (reference sequence). The CDR3 here is CASSWDRGQAGGYTF. CDR3 DNA: TGTGCCAGCAGTTGGGACAGGGGGCAGGCGGGTGGCTACACCTTC.

The gene calls are TRBV19 and TRBJ1-2, with D unclear. V shed 4 bases and J shed 4 bases, with 10 bases lying between them. The CDR3 spans 13 residues. Germline V gives CDR1 LNHDA, CDR2 SQIVND (reference sequence). The CDR3 sequence is CASSKGVPYGYTF. As DNA, the CDR3 is TGTGCCAGTAGTAAGGGAGTCCCCTATGGCTACACCTTC.

This chain links TRBV18 with TRBJ2-7; TRBD2 agrees at 10 bases. Losses at the gene ends were 2 bases for V and 0 bases for J; bases not matched to a gene: 10. CDR1 is KGHSH and CDR2 is LQKENI in the germline V gene. The CDR3 spans 18 residues. The CDR3 DNA sequence: TGTGCCAGCTCACCAGCAGTTCTAGCGGGAGCCTTCTCCTACGAGCAGTACTTC. It specifies CASSPAVLAGAFSYEQYF.

The chain has TRBV18 and TRBJ1-1; 8 nucleotides agree with TRBD1. Per germline, CDR1 KGHSH and CDR2 LQKENI. This CDR3 has 13 amino acids. CDR3 amino acids: CVTTGQGETEAFF. The DNA of the CDR3 is TGTGTCACCACCGGACAGGGCGAGACTGAAGCTTTCTTT.

The rearrangement links TRBV10-2 to TRBJ2-3; no clear D gene. Trimming pared 2 bases from V and 6 bases from J, leaving 21 bases between. The CDR3 sequence is 17 residues long. The germline V gene encodes CDR1 WSHSY and CDR2 SAAADI. CDR3: CASSEPFEALFRDTQYF. The CDR3 bases are TGCGCCAGCAGTGAGCCCTTCGAAGCTTTGTTTCGTGATACGCAGTATTTT.

This clone was detected only once. V usage is TRBV11-2 and J usage is TRBJ2-2; tentatively, D is TRBD2 (6 bases). V lost 2 bases to trimming and J lost 10 bases, with 14 bases between them. The V gene's germline CDR1 is SGHAT and CDR2 FQNNGV. The CDR3 runs 14 residues. CDR3 in DNA: TGTGCCAGCAGCTTAAGCCGGGGGAGTGAGGAGCTGTTTTTT. Translating gives CASSLSRGSEELFF.

The chain is built from TRBV4-2 and TRBJ2-1, with 7 nucleotides matching TRBD2. CDR1 is LGHNA and CDR2 is YNFKEQ in the germline V gene. The CDR3 length is 15 residues. The J segment lost 3 bases and the V segment lost 0 bases, leaving 2 bases of the junction unmatched. This chain's CDR3 is CASSQDPSGYNEQFF. As DNA, the CDR3 is TGTGCCAGCAGCCAAGACCCTAGCGGCTACAATGAGCAGTTCTTC.

The chain employs TRBV6-1 and TRBJ1-4; 7 bases fit TRBD1. CDR3 length: 13 residues. V was clipped by 8 bases and J by 8 bases; unmatched bases: 8. Looked up from germline, CDR1 is MNHNS and CDR2 is SASEGT. CDR3 amino acids: CASAKGGLEKLFF. The CDR3 DNA sequence: TGTGCCAGCGCTAAAGGGGGCTTAGAAAAACTGTTTTTT.

The rearrangement links TRBV15 to TRBJ1-1; a possible D gene is TRBD1 (6 bases). Germline assignment: CDR1 LNHNV and CDR2 YYDKDF (reference sequence). Trimming pared 5 bases from V and 1 base from J, leaving 14 bases between. The CDR3 consists of 15 residues. CDR3 protein: CATSLQTGPNTEAFF. CDR3 nucleotides: TGTGCCACCAGCTTACAAACAGGGCCGAACACTGAAGCTTTCTTT.

The V call is TRBV9, the J call TRBJ2-6, with D possibly TRBD1 on 7 matching bases. V dropped 2 bases and J dropped 2 bases, with 17 bases sitting between them. This CDR3 is 18 amino acids long. Germline V CDR1 and CDR2: SGDLS, YYNGEE. CDR3 bases: TGTGCCAGCAGCGTTTTTCGACAGGGAGGCACTGGGGCCAACGTCCTGACTTTC. As protein: CASSVFRQGGTGANVLTF.

The chain uses TRBV19 and TRBJ1-1, with D perhaps TRBD1 (5 bases). CDR1 and CDR2 (germline): LNHDA, SQIVND (reference sequence). V shed 5 bases and J shed 3 bases, with 10 bases lying between them. This CDR3 spans 13 amino acids. The CDR3 sequence is CASSGGVYTEAFF. The CDR3 DNA follows: TGTGCCAGTAGTGGGGGGGTCTACACTGAAGCTTTCTTT. Variable domain in full (rest from reference TRBV19 and TRBJ1-1): DGGITQSPKYLFRKEGQNVTLSCEQNLNHDAMYWYRQDPGQGLRLIYYSQIVNDFQKGDIAEGYSVSREKKESFPLTVTSAQKNPTAFYLCASSGGVYTEAFFGQGTRLTVV.

In DNA form, the CDR3 reads TGTGCCAGCAGCGACAGGGGGCGCCGGATCTTGTACAATGAGCAGTTCTTC. It translates to CASSDRGRRILYNEQFF. The chain joins TRBV21-1 to TRBJ2-1; no DNA check was done on the table's D call, TRBD1. TRBV21-1 is annotated as a pseudogene. The CDR3 runs 17 residues.

The chain uses TRBV10-3 and TRBJ2-3, with TRBD2 matching 7 bases. This CDR3 region has 15 residues. Germline trimming cut 0 bases from V and 5 bases from J; bases unmatched to any gene: 5. CDR1 and CDR2 from the germline V gene are ENHRY and SYGVKD. CDR3 loop: CAISESASGIDTQYF. CDR3 in DNA: TGTGCCATCAGTGAGTCCGCCAGCGGGATAGATACGCAGTATTTT.

The J gene is TRBJ2-1, the V gene TRBV27; possible D gene TRBD2, 6 bases. Deletions cut 5 bases from V and 0 bases from J, with 11 bases between. The CDR3 is 15 residues long. From germline, CDR1 is MNHEY and CDR2 SMNVEV (reference sequence). CDR3 in amino acids: CASSPGTASYNEQFF. DNA for the CDR3: TGTGCCAGCAGTCCCGGGACTGCCTCCTACAATGAGCAGTTCTTC.

The rearrangement uses TRBV12-5 and TRBJ2-1; 8 bases agree with TRBD2. The length of the CDR3 is 15 residues. Per the germline V gene, CDR1 is LGHNT and CDR2 is FRNRAP. With V trimmed by 3 bases and J by 3 bases, 4 bases remained unmatched. The CDR3 DNA is TGTGCTAGTGGTTTCACTAGCGGCTACTACAATGAGCAGTTCTTC. Translated, it gives CASGFTSGYYNEQFF.